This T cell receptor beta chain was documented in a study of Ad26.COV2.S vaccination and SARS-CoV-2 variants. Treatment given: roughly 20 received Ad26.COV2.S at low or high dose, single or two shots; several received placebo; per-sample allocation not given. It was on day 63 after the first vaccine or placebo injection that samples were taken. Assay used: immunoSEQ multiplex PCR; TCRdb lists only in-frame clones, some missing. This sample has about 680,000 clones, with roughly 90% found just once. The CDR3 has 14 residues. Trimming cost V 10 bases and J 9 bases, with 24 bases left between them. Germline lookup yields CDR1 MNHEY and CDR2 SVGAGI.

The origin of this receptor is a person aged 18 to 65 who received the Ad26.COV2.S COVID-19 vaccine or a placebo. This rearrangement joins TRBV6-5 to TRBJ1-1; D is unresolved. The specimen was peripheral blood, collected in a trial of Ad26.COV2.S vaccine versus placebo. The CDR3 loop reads CATTRGSPGGKAFF. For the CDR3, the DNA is TGTGCCACTACAAGAGGGTCCCCGGGAGGGAAAGCTTTCTTT.